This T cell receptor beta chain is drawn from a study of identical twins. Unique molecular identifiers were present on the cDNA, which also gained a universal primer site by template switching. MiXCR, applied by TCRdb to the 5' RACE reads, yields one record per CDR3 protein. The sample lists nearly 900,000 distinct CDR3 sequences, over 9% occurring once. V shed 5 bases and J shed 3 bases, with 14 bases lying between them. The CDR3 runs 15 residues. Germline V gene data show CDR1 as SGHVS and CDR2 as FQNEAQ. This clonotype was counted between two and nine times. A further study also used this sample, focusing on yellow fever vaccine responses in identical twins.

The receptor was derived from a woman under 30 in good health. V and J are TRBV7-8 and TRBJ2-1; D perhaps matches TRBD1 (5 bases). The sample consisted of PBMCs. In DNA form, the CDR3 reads TGTGCCAGCAGCGGCAGGACAAACAACTACAATGAGCAGTTCTTC. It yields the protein CASSGRTNNYNEQFF. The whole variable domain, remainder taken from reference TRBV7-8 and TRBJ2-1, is GAGVSQSPRYKVAKRGQDVALRCDPISGHVSLFWYQQALGQGPEFLTYFQNEAQLDKSGLPSDRFFAERPEGSVSTLKIQRTQQEDSAVYLCASSGRTNNYNEQFFGPGTRLTVL.